This is a list of T cell receptor beta chains from one sample in a study of TIL therapy for anti-PD-1-resistant metastatic lung cancer. Sequencing was performed with immunoSEQ multiplex PCR; in TCRdb, only in-frame clones are kept and a portion is missing. The sample has tens of thousands of clones, 78% seen once. Specimen: blood, collected at baseline. The receptors originated from a person aged 25-79 years with non-small cell lung cancer. Both conserved end residues are part of each CDR3. A D gene is named only where the DNA matches it firmly. A row's size may be missing; if present it is once, few, many or a size class.

TRBJ2-1 | TRBV27 | few | TRBD2 | TGTGCCAGCAGCCTCCGTTGGGTAACTAGCGGGAATTACAATGAGCAGTTCTTC | CASSLRWVTSGNYNEQFF
TRBJ2-2 | TRBV9 | few | TRBD1 | TGTGCCAGCTCGGTTAACAGGGGTAACACCGGGGAGCTGTTTTTT | CASSVNRGNTGELFF
TRBJ1-2 | TRBV5-4 | once | - | TGTGCCAGCAGCCGCCGGGCCCAAGGCAGCTATGGCTACACCTTC | CASSRRAQGSYGYTF
TRBJ2-5 | TRBV7-3 | - | - | TGTGCCAGCAGCTTAGCGGGTGGGGAGACCCAGTACTTC | CASSLAGGETQYF
TRBJ2-7 | TRBV25-1 | - | - | TGTGCCAGCAGTGAATCCGGGAGCTCCTACGAGCAGTACTTC | CASSESGSSYEQYF
TRBJ1-4 | TRBV6-1 | - | - | TGTGCCAGCCAACCGGTGGGGGATGGTGAAAAACTGTTTTTT | CASQPVGDGEKLFF
TRBJ1-6 | TRBV4-3 | - | - | TGCGCCAGCAGCCAAGATACAGGACTCGATAATTCACCCCTCCACTTT | CASSQDTGLDNSPLHF
TRBJ2-7 | TRBV28 | few | TRBD1 | TGTGCCAGCAGTTCCCACAGGGGTTCCTACGAGCAGTACTTC | CASSSHRGSYEQYF
TRBJ1-1 | TRBV27 | few | TRBD1 | TGTGCCAGCAGTTGGACAGGGCTCACTGAAGCTTTCTTT | CASSWTGLTEAFF
TRBJ1-2 | TRBV7-2 | - | TRBD1 | TGTGCCAGCACCCCAGGGGGCTATGGCTACACCTTC | CASTPGGYGYTF
TRBJ1-5 | TRBV5-3 | - | TRBD1 | TGTGCCAGAAGCTTGGAGTCTCCGAGACAGGGGCACACTCAGCCCCAGCATTTT | CARSLESPRQGHTQPQHF
TRBJ2-7 | TRBV29-1 | - | - | TGCAGCGCCAGAGGACCAAATTCCTACGAGCAGTACTTC | CSARGPNSYEQYF
TRBJ2-7 | TRBV5-1 | - | - | TGCGCCAGCAGCTTAGTGGGGGGATTAAACGAGCAGTACTTC | CASSLVGGLNEQYF
TRBJ1-2 | TRBV7-2 | - | - | TGTGCCAGCAGCCCGGGCGGGAGCGACTATGGCTACACCTTC | CASSPGGSDYGYTF
TRBJ2-3 | TRBV5-6 | - | - | TGTGCCAGCAGCTTGGCGGGCAGGAACTCGCCGATCACAGATACGCAGTATTTT | CASSLAGRNSPITDTQYF
TRBJ2-3 | TRBV20-1 | - | - | TGCAGTGCTAGAGTGACAGATACGCAGTATTTT | CSARVTDTQYF